This TCR beta chain was captured in a study of T cells after yellow fever vaccination. Study-level points and caveats: In post-booster samples, most primary-vaccination clones reappeared (under 98% CD4, 70% to 90% CD8). It was the secondary response that reached its peak faster, day 5 versus 15, but it was weaker. In FACS-sorted repertoires, abundant clonotypes from the bulk population could appear as contaminants.

TCRdb used MiXCR to reprocess the 5' RACE reads, holding one entry per CDR3 protein. This table has about 94,000 distinct CDR3 sequences, 8.9% appearing once. This CDR3 is built from 14 residues. V was pared by 4 bases and J by 3 bases, with 5 bases of the junction left unmatched. Germline assignment: CDR1 MNHEY and CDR2 SVGAGI. This clonotype was recorded a few times. This clonotype was obtained from a man aged 18 to 29 who received the YFV17D yellow fever vaccine. The V gene is TRBV6-5, the J gene TRBJ1-2; 7 bases agree with TRBD1. Here the sequenced sample was CD8+ T cells not binding an NS4B(214-222) dextramer, sorted from PBMCs, taken more than 13 days after the first yellow fever vaccination. CDR3 sequence reads: CASSSEGGHYGYTF. The CDR3 DNA sequence: TGTGCCAGCAGTTCCGAAGGGGGCCACTATGGCTACACCTTC.